These 9 T cell receptor beta chains came from one sample sequenced in a study of post-analysis software for immune sequencing data. The study's findings and limits: Patients had higher frequencies than controls of five or six TRBV segments, including TRBV5-6, TRBV5-1 and TRBV20-1.

Their antigen targets remain unknown. Unique molecular identifiers featured in each of the TCR beta cDNA libraries. In TCRdb, the PCR reads were re-called with MiXCR into one record per CDR3 protein. The sample includes 700,000 to 800,000 distinct CDR3 sequences, about 32% of them seen just once. Input material: blood. Receptors originate from a girl aged 5-17 years with multiple sclerosis.

This clonotype has a handful of counts. This chain links TRBV24-1 with TRBJ2-6; no clear D gene. The germline gives CDR1 KGHDR, CDR2 SFDVKD. This CDR3 is built from 16 residues. The V and J ends lost 8 bases and 0 bases respectively, with 13 bases between them. CDR3: CATIGDFPSGANVLTF. In DNA form, the CDR3 reads TGTGCCACCATTGGGGATTTCCCCTCTGGGGCCAACGTCCTGACTTTC.

The CDR3 loop is CASSAEGGRETQYF. The CDR3, as DNA: TGTGCCAGCAGTGCCGAGGGGGGTCGAGAGACCCAGTACTTC. This chain connects TRBV25-1 to TRBJ2-5; perhaps D is TRBD1 or TRBD2 (6 bases each). Trimming shortened V by 4 bases and J by 4 bases, and 13 bases separated the two germline ends. Germline CDR1 and CDR2: MGHDK and SYGVNS. The CDR3 is 14 amino acids.

This sequence joins TRBV7-2 and TRBJ2-5, with D unclear. The CDR3 extends over 14 amino acids. Germline CDR1 is SGHTA and CDR2 is FQGNSA. Between the trimmed V and J ends, which lost 5 bases and 5 bases, there was a span of 15 bases. The CDR3: CASSKLIVRETQYF. CDR3 in DNA: TGTGCCAGCAGCAAACTGATCGTACGCGAGACCCAGTACTTC.

Comments on this clonotype: The junction does not match germline at one end; this may be a read error. V and J are TRBV20-1 and TRBJ1-6; no reliable D call. This CDR3 comprises 14 residues. The V gene's germline CDR1 is DFQATT and CDR2 SNEGSKA (reference sequence). The CDR3 sequence: CSARGWGIASLLHF. Written as DNA, the CDR3 is TGCAGTGCTAGAGGTTGGGGAATCGCATCACTCCTCCACTTT.

The chain uses TRBV3-1 and TRBJ1-1; D gene uncertain. Germline V gene data show CDR1 as LGHDT and CDR2 as YNNKEL (reference sequence). V was trimmed by 3 bases and J by 11 bases, leaving 10 bases between them. The CDR3 runs to 11 residues. The CDR3 nucleotides read TGTGCCAGCAGCCATGCAAGAGACGCTTTCTTT. As protein: CASSHARDAFF.

The chain employs TRBV7-2 and TRBJ1-5; 9 bases are a match to TRBD1. J gave up 5 bases and V 0 bases, and 5 bases lay outside the gene matches. Germline V gene data show CDR1 as SGHTA and CDR2 as FQGNSA. This CDR3 is built from 16 residues. The CDR3 loop is CASSLAGTGLHQPQHF. The CDR3 coding sequence is TGTGCCAGCAGCTTAGCGGGGACAGGGCTCCATCAGCCCCAGCATTTT.

The chain is built from TRBV11-2 and TRBJ2-2; a weak D match, TRBD1 (6 bases). The V end lost 3 bases, the J end lost 6 bases, and 20 bases lay between the germline ends. Germline V gene sequence: CDR1 SGHAT, CDR2 FQNNGV. The CDR3 runs to 17 residues. The CDR3 DNA follows: TGTGCCAGCAGCTTTAGGGGGTCCATCGGGTTTCCCGGGGAGCTGTTTTTT. Amino acids: CASSFRGSIGFPGELFF.

In this sample, this clonotype turned up a few times. The chain recombines TRBV5-1 with TRBJ2-6, with unresolved D. Germline-derived CDR1 and CDR2 are SGHRS and YFSETQ. The CDR3 sequence is 20 residues long. V was pared by 4 bases and J by 2 bases, with 25 bases between. In nucleotides, the CDR3 is TGCGCCAGCAGCACACGGTCGTATAGAACGTCCGGACCTGGGGCCAACGTCCTGACTTTC. Translated: CASSTRSYRTSGPGANVLTF.

This clonotype came up a few times. The chain uses TRBV20-1 and TRBJ2-7; weak D call: TRBD2 (6 bases). This CDR3 is built from 13 residues. CDR1 DFQATT and CDR2 SNEGSKA come from the germline V gene (reference sequence). V was trimmed by 1 base and J by 5 bases, leaving 12 bases between them. The CDR3 loop reads CSARVAGLDEQYF. The CDR3 DNA reads TGCAGTGCTAGAGTGGCGGGACTCGACGAGCAGTACTTC.